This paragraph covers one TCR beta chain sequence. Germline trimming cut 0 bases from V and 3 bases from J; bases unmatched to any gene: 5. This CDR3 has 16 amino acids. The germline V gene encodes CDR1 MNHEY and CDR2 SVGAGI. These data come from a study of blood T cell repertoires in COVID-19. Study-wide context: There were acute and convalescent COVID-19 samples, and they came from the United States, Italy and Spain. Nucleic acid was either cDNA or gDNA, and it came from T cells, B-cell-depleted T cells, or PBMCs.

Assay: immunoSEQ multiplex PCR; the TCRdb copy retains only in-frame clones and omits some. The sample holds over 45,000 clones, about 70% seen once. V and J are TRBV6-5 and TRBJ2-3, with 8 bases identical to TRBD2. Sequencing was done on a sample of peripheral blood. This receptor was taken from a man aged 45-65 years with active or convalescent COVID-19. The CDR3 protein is CASSYSIAGPTDTQYF. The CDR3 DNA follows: TGTGCCAGCAGTTACTCGATAGCGGGACCTACAGATACGCAGTATTTT.